This TCR beta chain was sequenced during a study of cytomegalovirus exposure and HLA in healthy donors. Study-level findings and limits: Across donors, most TCRs were seen rarely, yet some public ones were widespread. The TCR clusters that emerged in the first cohort tended, a later analysis found, to co-occur in the 120 validation repertoires.

Repertoires were generated with immunoSEQ multiplex PCR, while TCRdb's copy carries only in-frame clones and drops some. In the table there are about 70,000 clones, roughly 92% of which are singletons. The V segment lost 2 bases and the J segment 8 bases; nucleotides outside the gene matches: 9. There are 15 residues in the CDR3. Germline lookup yields CDR1 MNHEY and CDR2 SMNVEV (reference sequence). A word on this clone: Antigen specificity is unknown.

The J gene is TRBJ1-2, the V gene TRBV27; 9 positions agree with TRBD1. This TCR came from a man between 18 and 35 years old in good health and CMV-seropositive. Sequenced: PBMCs. The CDR3 DNA reads TGTGCCAGCAGTTTAGGACCGGGACAGGGCATAGGCTACACCTTC. This codes for CASSLGPGQGIGYTF.